The 32 T cell receptor beta chains reported below all come from one sample, sequenced in a study of cytomegalovirus exposure and HLA in healthy donors. The PCR made use of 60 Vbeta and 13 Jbeta primers. Produced via immunoSEQ multiplex PCR; TCRdb's table is partial and in-frame only. In the table there are 130,000 or so clones, 60% to 80% of which are singletons. What was sequenced was PBMCs. These receptors were taken from a female donor in good health and CMV-seronegative.

CDR3 bases: TGTGCCAGCAGTGAATCTCTAACTGCCGAAGGGGGTCAGCCCCAGCATTTT. Its protein product is CASSESLTAEGGQPQHF. The chain links TRBV6-1 to TRBJ1-5, with D perhaps matching TRBD1 (6 bases). The V gene lost 2 bases and the J gene lost 6 bases, with 20 bases spanning the gap. Germline V gives CDR1 MNHNS, CDR2 SASEGT. This CDR3 contains 17 residues.

A remark on this clone: Relative to the germline gene, one junction end is altered; a read error may explain this. The chain recombines TRBV6-1 with TRBJ1-2; 8 nucleotides match TRBD1. CDR1 MNHNS and CDR2 SASEGT come from the germline V gene. The CDR3 extends over 13 amino acids. CDR3 amino acids: CASWTGMSYGYAF. The CDR3 DNA follows: TGTGCCAGCTGGACAGGGATGAGCTATGGCTACGCCTTC.

V and J are TRBV6-1 and TRBJ2-7, with 9 bases lining up with TRBD1. The trim removed 7 bases at V and 7 bases at J, leaving 5 bases unmatched. This CDR3 is 12 amino acids long. The germline V gene encodes CDR1 MNHNS and CDR2 SASEGT. The CDR3 here is CASTATGGEQYF. In nucleotides, the CDR3 is TGTGCCAGCACCGCGACAGGGGGTGAGCAGTACTTC.

The V and J genes are TRBV27 and TRBJ1-2, with D perhaps TRBD1 (5 bases). In germline, CDR1 is MNHEY, CDR2 SMNVEV (reference sequence). Trimming shortened V by 8 bases and J by 8 bases, and 18 bases separated the two germline ends. The CDR3 length is 13 residues. DNA for the CDR3: TGTGCCAGCGGGGGAGGGCAGGGTAAAGGCTACACCTTC. It translates to CASGGGQGKGYTF.

The CDR3: CASSLTSGTDTQYF. The CDR3 bases are TGTGCCAGCAGCCTGACTAGCGGCACAGATACGCAGTATTTT. The chain couples TRBV11-3 to TRBJ2-3; TRBD2 matches 8 bases. The CDR3 totals 14 residues. Germline V gene data show CDR1 as SGHNT and CDR2 as YENEEA. Losses at the gene ends were 5 bases for V and 1 base for J; bases not matched to a gene: 2. The entire variable domain, with the rest obtained from reference TRBV11-3 and TRBJ2-3, is as follows: EAGVVQSPRYKIIEKKQPVAFWCNPISGHNTLYWYLQNLGQGPELLIRYENEEAVDDSQLPKDRFSAERLKGVDSTLKIQPAELGDSAVYLCASSLTSGTDTQYFGPGTRLTVL.

The table lists this clone with a count of one. This chain links TRBV28 with TRBJ1-1, with a possible D match to TRBD1 (5 bases). The germline gives CDR1 MDHEN, CDR2 SYDVKM. V lost 2 bases and J lost 3, with 13 bases in between. This CDR3 spans 15 amino acids. The CDR3 DNA follows: TGTGCCAGCAGTTTAATTGGGGTAGGGGACACTGAAGCTTTCTTT. It encodes CASSLIGVGDTEAFF.

This clone has more than one count but fewer than ten. The chain couples TRBV28 to TRBJ1-4, with TRBD1 matching over 7 bases. Germline V gives CDR1 MDHEN, CDR2 SYDVKM. V shed 5 bases, J shed 8 bases, and the junction held 11 bases outside the gene matches. This CDR3 has 15 amino acids. CDR3 amino acids: CASSPRQGVLEKLFF. The CDR3 coding sequence is TGTGCCAGCAGTCCCCGACAGGGAGTATTGGAAAAACTGTTTTTT.

The V and J genes are TRBV5-6 and TRBJ1-1; D is unresolved. Germline V gives CDR1 SGHDT, CDR2 YYEEEE. CDR3 length: 14 residues. With 2 bases removed from V and 1 base from J, the gap between germline ends came to 9 bases. The CDR3 region is CASSLGRKNTEAFF. CDR3 coding DNA: TGTGCCAGCAGCTTAGGCAGGAAGAACACTGAAGCTTTCTTT.

V gene TRBV27 combines with J gene TRBJ2-3; tentatively, D is TRBD1 (6 bases). V was trimmed by 5 bases and J by 1 base, leaving 19 bases between them. Germline assignment: CDR1 MNHEY and CDR2 SMNVEV (reference sequence). This CDR3 has 17 residues. The DNA of the CDR3 is TGTGCCAGCAGTCACCGGGACACACCGAGGGGCACAGATACGCAGTATTTT. It is translated as CASSHRDTPRGTDTQYF.

This chain joins TRBV10-3 and TRBJ1-5, with 7 bases that match TRBD1. Per the germline V gene, CDR1 is ENHRY and CDR2 is SYGVKD. Trimming cost V 0 bases and J 4 bases; bases outside gene matches: 6. The CDR3 is 16 amino acids. The CDR3, as DNA: TGTGCCATCAGTGAGTCGATAGACAGGGTTAATCAGCCCCAGCATTTT. Its protein is CAISESIDRVNQPQHF.

The CDR3 bases are TGTGCCAGCAGTGAATCCCGACTGGGGGGGGCTGGTGGCTACACCTTC. This gives the protein CASSESRLGGAGGYTF. The genes are TRBV25-1 and TRBJ1-2, with a possible D match to TRBD1 (6 bases). The CDR3 has 16 amino acids. The V gene lost 1 base and the J gene lost 7 bases, with 19 bases spanning the gap. Germline CDR1 MGHDK, CDR2 SYGVNS.

V gene TRBV2 combines with J gene TRBJ2-5; 12 bases match TRBD2. The J call could be wrong; TRBJ2-7 is a better fit for the DNA end. This CDR3 contains 17 residues. CDR1 is SNHLY, CDR2 FYNNEI, per germline. The CDR3 protein is CASSEALWTSGNYEQYF. As DNA, the CDR3 is TGTGCCAGCAGTGAAGCGCTTTGGACTAGCGGGAACTACGAGCAGTACTTC.

This chain uses TRBV5-1 with TRBJ2-1; 12 nucleotides match TRBD2. The junction had 14 bases not matched to a gene; V was cut back by 0 bases and J by 1 base. CDR1 is SGHRS, CDR2 YFSETQ, per germline. The CDR3 runs to 21 residues. The CDR3 DNA reads as TGCGCCAGCAGCTTGGTTTTCGCGTCGACTAGCGGGAGCAGATCCTACAATGAGCAGTTCTTC. Translated: CASSLVFASTSGSRSYNEQFF.

This chain uses TRBV20-1 with TRBJ2-5; D gene unclear. Germline loops: CDR1 DFQATT, CDR2 SNEGSKA (reference sequence). The V end lost 6 bases, the J end lost 4 bases, and 9 bases lay between the germline ends. This CDR3 spans 11 amino acids. The CDR3 nucleotides are TGCAGTGCCGGGTTGGGAGAGACCCAGTACTTC. As protein: CSAGLGETQYF.

This chain connects TRBV19 to TRBJ2-2, with TRBD2 identical over 9 bases. V was clipped by 5 bases and J by 2 bases; unmatched bases: 6. The CDR3 contains 16 residues. Looked up from germline, CDR1 is LNHDA and CDR2 is SQIVND (reference sequence). CDR3 coding DNA: TGTGCCAGTAGTCCATCAGCGGGGGGAAACACCGGGGAGCTGTTTTTT. This translates into CASSPSAGGNTGELFF.

The genes are TRBV28 and TRBJ2-4, with 7 positions matching TRBD2. The CDR3 contains 14 residues. Germline values: CDR1 MDHEN, CDR2 SYDVKM. V trimming: 8 bases; J trimming: 9 bases; junction bases outside the gene matches: 13. The CDR3 spells CASGPNSGIGIQYF. The CDR3 nucleotides are TGTGCCAGCGGACCGAACAGCGGGATTGGCATTCAGTACTTC.

This clone was counted once. The chain employs TRBV29-1 and TRBJ2-5; 8 bases align to TRBD2. The J call may be faulty, since TRBJ2-7 better matches the DNA end. This CDR3 has 15 residues. CDR1 is SQVTM and CDR2 is ANQGSEA in the germline V gene. The CDR3 here is CSVGRGDAINHEQYF. CDR3 DNA sequence: TGCAGCGTCGGGAGGGGGGATGCGATCAACCACGAGCAGTACTTC.

The chain uses TRBV29-1 and TRBJ2-2; TRBD2 aligns across 16 bases. With V trimmed by 6 bases and J by 5 bases, 9 bases remained unmatched. The CDR3 is made up of 17 amino acids. CDR1 SQVTM and CDR2 ANQGSEA come from the germline V gene. CDR3: CSVGGTSGRAVTGELFF. The DNA for the CDR3 is TGCAGCGTGGGGGGGACTAGCGGGAGGGCCGTGACCGGGGAGCTGTTTTTT.

J is TRBJ2-5 and V is TRBV5-1; D gene uncertain. The CDR3 sequence is 13 residues long. Germline values: CDR1 SGHRS, CDR2 YFSETQ. Trimming took off 1 base at V and 4 bases at J, with 8 bases between the two ends. CDR3 nucleotide sequence: TGCGCCAGCAGCTTGACAGTGGGAGAGACCCAGTACTTC. Amino acid sequence: CASSLTVGETQYF.

This clone was observed a few times. This chain joins TRBV27 and TRBJ2-2; perhaps TRBD1 as D (6 bases). Germline lookup yields CDR1 MNHEY and CDR2 SMNVEV (reference sequence). Trimming cost V 1 base and J 4 bases, with 7 bases left between them. The CDR3 covers 14 residues. CDR3 DNA: TGTGCCAGCAGTTTATTAGGGGGCACCGGGGAGCTGTTTTTT. Translated: CASSLLGGTGELFF.

The table lists this clone with a few counts. The chain joins TRBV11-1 to TRBJ2-3; 8 bases fit TRBD1. Trimming cost V 5 bases and J 4 bases; bases outside gene matches: 5. Germline lookup yields CDR1 SGHAT and CDR2 FQDESV (reference sequence). The CDR3 length is 14 residues. CDR3: CASSQGQGSDTQYF. As DNA, the CDR3 is TGTGCCAGCAGCCAAGGACAGGGATCAGATACGCAGTATTTT.

The chain has TRBV10-3 and TRBJ2-1; 10 bases agree with TRBD2. This CDR3 is built from 15 residues. The V gene's germline CDR1 is ENHRY and CDR2 SYGVKD. J gave up 6 bases and V 4 bases, and 6 bases lay outside the gene matches. The CDR3 DNA follows: TGTGCCATCAGTGTTGGGGGACTAGCGAGCAATGAGCAGTTCTTC. Protein: CAISVGGLASNEQFF.

The chain is built from TRBV29-1 and TRBJ2-7, with a weak D call TRBD1 (5 bases). Germline CDR1 and CDR2: SQVTM and ANQGSEA. The CDR3 runs to 13 residues. The ends were cut back, 3 bases at V and 0 bases at J, with 9 bases in the middle. The CDR3 bases are TGCAGCGTTGAGGGCAGGGACTCCTACGAGCAGTACTTC. Translation: CSVEGRDSYEQYF.

This clone came up once. The chain carries TRBV7-6 and TRBJ1-2; TRBD1 matches at 7 bases. This CDR3 region has 20 residues. Germline V lookup: CDR1 SGHVS, CDR2 FNYEAQ. J gave up 8 bases and V 0 bases, and 24 bases lay outside the gene matches. The CDR3 nucleotides read TGTGCCAGCAGCTTAGCACTAGCGGGCCAGGGGGTTATTTCCGTTGGGGGCTACACCTTC. Its protein product is CASSLALAGQGVISVGGYTF.

The gene calls are TRBV7-9 and TRBJ2-3; 7 bases line up with TRBD1. Trimming at V came to 5 bases and at J to 0 bases, leaving 5 bases not matched to a gene. The CDR3 consists of 15 residues. Germline V gene sequence: CDR1 SEHNR, CDR2 FQNEAQ (reference sequence). The CDR3 here is CASSPGTVSTDTQYF. The CDR3, as DNA: TGTGCCAGCAGCCCCGGGACAGTGAGCACAGATACGCAGTATTTT.

This chain uses TRBV29-1 with TRBJ1-1; possibly TRBD1 for D (5 bases). Per germline, CDR1 SQVTM and CDR2 ANQGSEA. CDR3 length: 13 amino acids. The CDR3 DNA sequence: TGCACCGTAGATGGGTCGGGGGGCACTGAAGCTTTCTTT. This translates into CTVDGSGGTEAFF.

This chain uses TRBV5-1 with TRBJ1-1, with no clear D. V lost 7 bases and J lost 7, with 20 bases in between. From germline, CDR1 is SGHRS and CDR2 YFSETQ. CDR3 length: 14 amino acids. The CDR3 sequence: CASRKRESTCEAFF. The CDR3 nucleotides read TGCGCCAGCCGCAAGCGGGAGAGTACTTGTGAAGCTTTCTTT.

This chain joins TRBV9 and TRBJ2-3; D is uncertain. V lost 4 bases and J 1 base, leaving 7 bases between the germline ends. This CDR3 has 13 amino acids. Germline-derived CDR1 and CDR2 are SGDLS and YYNGEE. The CDR3 DNA is TGTGCCAGCAGCACGGTAGGCACAGATACGCAGTATTTT. This translates into CASSTVGTDTQYF.

The rearrangement uses TRBV10-1 and TRBJ2-2; tentatively, D is TRBD2 (6 bases). The CDR3 contains 15 residues. Germline V lookup: CDR1 WNHNN, CDR2 SYGVQD (reference sequence). V gave up 3 bases and J gave up 4 bases, with 12 bases separating them. For the CDR3, the DNA is TGCGCCAGCAGTGAATCCCGGGGGACCACCGGGGAGCTGTTTTTT. Translating it yields CASSESRGTTGELFF.

This chain links TRBV10-2 with TRBJ1-2, with D tentatively TRBD1 (5 bases). This CDR3 is 14 amino acids long. Germline V gene sequence: CDR1 WSHSY, CDR2 SAAADI. Trimming shortened V by 2 bases and J by 6 bases, and 13 bases separated the two germline ends. CDR3 sequence reads: CASSEVQGSNGYTF. DNA for the CDR3: TGCGCCAGCAGTGAGGTCCAGGGATCAAATGGCTACACCTTC.

The V call is TRBV10-3, the J call TRBJ1-2, with TRBD1 as a possible D gene (5 bases). The CDR3 is 15 amino acids. Trimming stripped 0 bases from V and 2 bases from J, with 10 bases between. Germline values: CDR1 ENHRY, CDR2 SYGVKD. In DNA form, the CDR3 reads TGTGCCATCAGTGAGTCGACCGGGGGAAACTATGGCTACACCTTC. It encodes CAISESTGGNYGYTF.

The table lists this clone with a few counts. V is TRBV7-2 and J is TRBJ2-2; D gene ambiguous. Trimming took 5 bases from V and 5 from J, leaving 9 bases between them. This CDR3 spans 13 amino acids. Germline V gives CDR1 SGHTA, CDR2 FQGNSA. CDR3 sequence (DNA): TGTGCCAGCAGCCTAGGTATGACCGGGGAGCTGTTTTTT. Protein sequence: CASSLGMTGELFF.